Listed here are 2 T cell receptor beta chains from one sample, sequenced in a study of T cell repertoires in cytomegalovirus infection. Each CDR3 protein gets one entry after TCRdb re-called the reads with MiXCR. The data hold some 680,000 distinct CDR3 sequences, with roughly 35% observed a single time. Specimen: PBMCs. These receptors all stem from a human donor in good health (CMV status not recorded). Some clones in this sample may be carry-over from other donors' samples.

The CDR3: CAIRKGPGEMSGTSEQFF. As DNA, the CDR3 is TGTGCCATCAGGAAGGGACCGGGAGAAATGTCGGGGACCAGTGAGCAGTTCTTC. J is TRBJ2-1 and V is TRBV10-3, with D perhaps matching TRBD2 (6 bases). This CDR3 is 18 amino acids long. Between the trimmed V and J ends, which lost 6 bases and 9 bases, there was a span of 30 bases. In germline, CDR1 is ENHRY, CDR2 SYGVKD.

In its sample, this clonotype was seen a few times. The rearrangement links TRBV3-1 to TRBJ1-5, with D uncertain. Germline values: CDR1 LGHDT, CDR2 YNNKEL (reference sequence). The CDR3 sequence is 13 residues long. The V end was cut by 2 bases, the J end by 9 bases, with 11 bases between. The CDR3 sequence is CASSQSGSRPQHF. The CDR3 region has the DNA TGTGCCAGCAGCCAATCGGGGTCTAGGCCCCAGCATTTT.